This T cell receptor (beta chain) was found in a study of T-cell memory formation after mild COVID-19. Study information: The study found TCR clusters largely donor specific. General study points: Pre-infection memory harbored some responding clones, suggesting cross-reactive memory joined. The main location of contracting CD4+ clones was CM and EM, and that of contracting CD8+ clones was EMRA.

5'RACE with constant-segment primers built TCRalpha and TCRbeta cDNA libraries with UMIs. MiXCR, run by TCRdb on the 5' RACE reads, gives a single entry per CDR3 protein. The data show 470,000 or so distinct CDR3 sequences, more than 15% seen once. A word on this clonotype: Its cognate antigen is unknown.

V dropped 1 base and J dropped 2 bases, with 5 bases sitting between them. The CDR3 extends over 14 amino acids. Germline V gene data show CDR1 as LGHNT and CDR2 as FRNRAP. The TCR comes from a young man who had mild COVID-19 (a few samples of this study predate the infection). Cell type and time point are not known. Sequenced: PBMCs or a T cell subset sorted from them (not recorded which). The rearrangement joins TRBV12-5 to TRBJ2-2, with no clear D. CDR3 bases: TGTGCTAGTGGTTTGGGCCCAAACACCGGGGAGCTGTTTTTT. Amino acid sequence: CASGLGPNTGELFF.